These T cell receptor beta chains were read from a single sample in a study of blood T cells in healthy people across ages. TCRdb used MiXCR to reprocess the 5' RACE reads, holding one entry per CDR3 protein. The data contain about 760,000 distinct CDR3 sequences, 20% to 25% of them singletons. These same records also appear under a second study, on T cells of mothers and their children.

Sequencing used blood. These receptors came from a boy aged 5-17 years in good health. Each CDR3 is given with its conserved first and last residue. D genes are given only for firm matches. Expanded clones get a size class; other rows say once, few or many, or leave the size out.

v_gene: TRBV9
j_gene: TRBJ2-1
d_gene: TRBD1
abundance: NA
CDR3nt: TGTGCCAGCAGTCAAATGAGGACAGGGGGCAATGAGCAGTTCTTC
CDR3aa: CASSQMRTGGNEQFF

v_gene: TRBV5-1
j_gene: TRBJ2-7
d_gene: TRBD2
abundance: NA
CDR3nt: TGCGCCAGCAGAGGTACGAGCGGGAGAGCCCACGAGCAGTACTTC
CDR3aa: CASRGTSGRAHEQYF

v_gene: TRBV24-1
j_gene: TRBJ2-2
d_gene: NA
abundance: NA
CDR3nt: TGTGCCACCAGTGATTTCACCGGGACAACATCGAACACCGGGGAACTGTTTTTT
CDR3aa: CATSDFTGTTSNTGELFF

v_gene: TRBV27
j_gene: TRBJ2-4
d_gene: NA
abundance: few
CDR3nt: TGTGCCAGCAGTTTACGGGGGGCGATGAACATTCAGTACTTC
CDR3aa: CASSLRGAMNIQYF

v_gene: TRBV5-1
j_gene: TRBJ2-7
d_gene: NA
abundance: many
CDR3nt: TGTGCCAGCAGCTTAGTCCCAGACTACGAGCAGTACTTC
CDR3aa: CASSLVPDYEQYF

v_gene: TRBV7-9
j_gene: TRBJ2-2
d_gene: TRBD1
abundance: NA
CDR3nt: TGTGCCAGCAGCACCAACAGGGGATCGAGCACCGGGGAGCTGTTTTTT
CDR3aa: CASSTNRGSSTGELFF

v_gene: TRBV20-1
j_gene: TRBJ1-2
d_gene: TRBD1
abundance: many
CDR3nt: TGCAGTGCTAGTGGGACAGCCAACTATGGCTACACCTTC
CDR3aa: CSASGTANYGYTF

v_gene: TRBV5-1
j_gene: TRBJ1-3
d_gene: NA
abundance: few
CDR3nt: TGCGCCAGCAGCAACCCTACAGGAACTGGAAACACCATATATTTT
CDR3aa: CASSNPTGTGNTIYF

v_gene: TRBV28
j_gene: TRBJ2-1
d_gene: TRBD2
abundance: few
CDR3nt: TGTGCCAGCATAGGGGCGGGAGGCACCTACAATGAGCAGTTCTTC
CDR3aa: CASIGAGGTYNEQFF

v_gene: TRBV4-1
j_gene: TRBJ2-7
d_gene: NA
abundance: NA
CDR3nt: TGCGCCAGCAGCCCTATTCCGGGGTCCTTGAGGGACGAGCAGTACTTC
CDR3aa: CASSPIPGSLRDEQYF

v_gene: TRBV7-9
j_gene: TRBJ2-2
d_gene: NA
abundance: few
CDR3nt: TGTGCCAGCAGGAACAGGGCGGCCGGGGAGCTGTTTTTT
CDR3aa: CASRNRAAGELFF

v_gene: TRBV7-9
j_gene: TRBJ1-4
d_gene: NA
abundance: NA
CDR3nt: TGTGCCAGCAGCCCGAACTTAGGAGAAAAACTGTTTTTT
CDR3aa: CASSPNLGEKLFF

v_gene: TRBV28
j_gene: TRBJ2-7
d_gene: NA
abundance: few
CDR3nt: TGTGCCAGCAGTGGCAGCCAGGGCTTTGACTCCTACGAGCAGTACTTC
CDR3aa: CASSGSQGFDSYEQYF

v_gene: TRBV29-1
j_gene: TRBJ2-7
d_gene: TRBD2
abundance: NA
CDR3nt: TGCAGCGTTGTAGGGCTAGCGGGAATTTACGGGCAGTACTTC
CDR3aa: CSVVGLAGIYGQYF

v_gene: TRBV6-2/TRBV6-3
j_gene: TRBJ2-5
d_gene: NA
abundance: few
CDR3nt: TGTCCGGGAAATTACCAAGAGACCCAGTACTTC
CDR3aa: CPGNYQETQYF

v_gene: TRBV29-1
j_gene: TRBJ2-7
d_gene: NA
abundance: NA
CDR3nt: TGCAGCGTTGAGGGGGAAGTTATGTACGAGCAGTACTTC
CDR3aa: CSVEGEVMYEQYF

v_gene: TRBV20-1
j_gene: TRBJ2-7
d_gene: TRBD2
abundance: few
CDR3nt: TGCAGTGCTAGAGAGGGGGGGTACTACGAGCAGTACTTC
CDR3aa: CSAREGGYYEQYF

v_gene: TRBV11-1
j_gene: TRBJ2-1
d_gene: TRBD2
abundance: NA
CDR3nt: TGTGCCAGCAGCTTAAAGACTAGCGGGCTAAACAATGAGCAGTTCTTC
CDR3aa: CASSLKTSGLNNEQFF

v_gene: TRBV7-2
j_gene: TRBJ2-3
d_gene: TRBD2
abundance: few
CDR3nt: TGTGCCAGCAGCTTAGTGGCGGGGGGGGATACGCAGTATTTT
CDR3aa: CASSLVAGGDTQYF

v_gene: TRBV29-1
j_gene: TRBJ2-4
d_gene: NA
abundance: many
CDR3nt: TGCAGCGTTGAAACGGGGAGGACGAACATTCAGTACTTC
CDR3aa: CSVETGRTNIQYF

v_gene: TRBV5-1
j_gene: TRBJ1-4
d_gene: NA
abundance: NA
CDR3nt: TGCGCCAGCAGCGCCGCGGGCTCCTATAATGAAAAACTGTTTTTT
CDR3aa: CASSAAGSYNEKLFF

v_gene: TRBV29-1
j_gene: TRBJ2-5
d_gene: NA
abundance: few
CDR3nt: TGCAGCGTTGAATTGGCGCCTCGGCTTCAAGAGACCCAGTACTTC
CDR3aa: CSVELAPRLQETQYF

v_gene: TRBV5-1
j_gene: TRBJ2-1
d_gene: NA
abundance: few
CDR3nt: TGCGCCAGCACAATGGCGGGGAACAACTACAATGAGCAGTTCTTC
CDR3aa: CASTMAGNNYNEQFF

v_gene: TRBV3-1
j_gene: TRBJ1-4
d_gene: NA
abundance: NA
CDR3nt: TGTGCCAGCAGCCAGGGGGGAGTAGGTGAAAAACTGTTTTTT
CDR3aa: CASSQGGVGEKLFF

v_gene: TRBV2
j_gene: TRBJ2-5
d_gene: TRBD2
abundance: few
CDR3nt: TGTGCCAGCAGTATCTTAGCGGGAGGAGGCCAAGAGACCCAGTACTTC
CDR3aa: CASSILAGGGQETQYF